This record concerns one T cell receptor beta chain sequence. Its antigen is as yet unknown. The authors ran the assay at deep level. The protocol was immunoSEQ multiplex PCR, while the TCRdb copy is restricted to in-frame clones and leaves out a portion. The repertoire holds about 1.5 million clones, with 98% as singletons. This record belongs to a study of shared clonotypes between healthy human individuals. Donors included only healthy HIV-negative adults lacking recent acute infections or vaccinations. V dropped 5 bases and J dropped 4; count of bases not matched to a gene: 4. The CDR3 spans 13 residues. Per germline, CDR1 SGHNT and CDR2 YENEEA. General study results and limits: Relative to memory subsets, naive subsets generally showed larger estimated richness.

Sequenced: naive CD4+ T cells sorted from blood. The subset denotes: CD45RA+ positively selected. V usage is TRBV11-3 and J usage is TRBJ1-1; 7 bases line up with TRBD1. The receptor's source is a man younger than 45 in good health. CDR3: CASSKPGGTEAFF. The CDR3 DNA sequence: TGTGCCAGCAGCAAGCCAGGGGGCACTGAAGCTTTCTTT.